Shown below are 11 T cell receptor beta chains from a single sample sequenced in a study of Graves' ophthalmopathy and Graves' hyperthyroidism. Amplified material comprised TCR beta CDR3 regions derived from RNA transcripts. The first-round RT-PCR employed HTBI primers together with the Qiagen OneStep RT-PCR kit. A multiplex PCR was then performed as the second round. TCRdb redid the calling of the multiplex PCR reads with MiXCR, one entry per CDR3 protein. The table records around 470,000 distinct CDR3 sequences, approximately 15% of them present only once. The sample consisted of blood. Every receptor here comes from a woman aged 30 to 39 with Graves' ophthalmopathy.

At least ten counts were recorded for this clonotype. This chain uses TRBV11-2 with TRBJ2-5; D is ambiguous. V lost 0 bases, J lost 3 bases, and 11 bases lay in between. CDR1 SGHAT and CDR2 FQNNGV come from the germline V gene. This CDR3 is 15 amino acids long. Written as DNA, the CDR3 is TGTGCCAGCAGCTTAGAATTTAGCAGGAAAGAGACCCAGTACTTC. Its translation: CASSLEFSRKETQYF.

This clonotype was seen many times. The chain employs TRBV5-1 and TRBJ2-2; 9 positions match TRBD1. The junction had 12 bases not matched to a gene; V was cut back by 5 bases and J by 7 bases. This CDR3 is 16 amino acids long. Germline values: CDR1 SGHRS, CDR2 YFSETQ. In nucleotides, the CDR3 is TGCGCCAGCAGGATGGGACAGGGACGGTTTGGCGGGGAGCTGTTTTTT. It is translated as CASRMGQGRFGGELFF.

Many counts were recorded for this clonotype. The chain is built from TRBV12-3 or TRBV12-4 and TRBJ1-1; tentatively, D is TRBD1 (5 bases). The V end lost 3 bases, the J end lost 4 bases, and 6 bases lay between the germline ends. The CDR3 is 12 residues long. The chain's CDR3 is CASSLTATEAFF. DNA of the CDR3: TGTGCCAGCAGTTTGACAGCCACTGAAGCTTTCTTT.

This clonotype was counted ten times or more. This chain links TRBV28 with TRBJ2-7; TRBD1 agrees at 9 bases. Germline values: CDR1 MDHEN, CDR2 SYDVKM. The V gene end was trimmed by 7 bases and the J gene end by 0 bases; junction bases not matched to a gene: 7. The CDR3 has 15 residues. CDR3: CASTLGDRVSYEQYF. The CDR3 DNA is TGTGCCAGCACCTTGGGGGACAGGGTCTCCTACGAGCAGTACTTC.

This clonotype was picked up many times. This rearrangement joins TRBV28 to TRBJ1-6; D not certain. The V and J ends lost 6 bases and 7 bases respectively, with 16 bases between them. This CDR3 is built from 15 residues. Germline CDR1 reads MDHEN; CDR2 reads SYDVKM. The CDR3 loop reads CASSPRDRRNSPLHF. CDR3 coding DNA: TGTGCCAGCAGCCCCCGGGATCGGAGGAATTCACCCCTCCACTTT. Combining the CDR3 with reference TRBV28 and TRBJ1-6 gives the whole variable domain DVKVTQSSRYLVKRTGEKVFLECVQDMDHENMFWYRQDPGLGLRLIYFSYDVKMKEKGDIPEGYSVSREKKERFSLILESASTNQTSMYLCASSPRDRRNSPLHFGNGTRLTVT.

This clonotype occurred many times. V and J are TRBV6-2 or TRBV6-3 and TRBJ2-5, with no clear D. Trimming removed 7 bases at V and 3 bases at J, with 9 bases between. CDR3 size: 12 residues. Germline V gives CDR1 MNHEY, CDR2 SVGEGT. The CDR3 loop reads CASNDPKETQYF. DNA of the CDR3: TGTGCCAGCAACGACCCAAAAGAGACCCAGTACTTC.

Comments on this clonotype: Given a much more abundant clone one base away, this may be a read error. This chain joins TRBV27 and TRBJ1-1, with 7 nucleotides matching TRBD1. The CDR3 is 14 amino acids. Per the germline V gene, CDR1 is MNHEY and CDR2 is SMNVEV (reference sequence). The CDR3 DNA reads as TGTGCCATCCGGCGACAGGGTGCGCCCACTGAAGCTTGCTTT. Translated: CAIRRQGAPTEACF.

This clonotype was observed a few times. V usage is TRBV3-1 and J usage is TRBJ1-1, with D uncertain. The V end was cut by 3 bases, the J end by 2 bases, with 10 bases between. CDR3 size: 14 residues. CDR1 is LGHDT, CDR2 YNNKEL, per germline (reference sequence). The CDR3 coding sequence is TGTGCCAGCAGCCAGGCTTTCAGCAACACTGAAGCTTTCTTT. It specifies CASSQAFSNTEAFF.

CDR3 residues: CSARGRYTEAFF. The CDR3 DNA follows: TGCAGTGCTAGGGGTAGGTACACTGAAGCTTTCTTT. V gene TRBV20-1 combines with J gene TRBJ1-1, with unresolved D. Germline V gene sequence: CDR1 DFQATT, CDR2 SNEGSKA (reference sequence). The CDR3 loop spans 12 amino acids. V was trimmed by 3 bases and J by 3 bases, leaving 8 bases between them.

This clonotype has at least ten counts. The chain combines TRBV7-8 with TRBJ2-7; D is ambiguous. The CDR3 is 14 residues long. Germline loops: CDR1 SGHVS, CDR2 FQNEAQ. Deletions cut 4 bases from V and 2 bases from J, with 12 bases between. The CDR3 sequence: CASSSGPEPYEQYF. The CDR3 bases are TGTGCCAGCAGCTCCGGACCCGAACCCTACGAGCAGTACTTC. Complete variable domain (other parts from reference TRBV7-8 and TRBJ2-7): GAGVSQSPRYKVAKRGQDVALRCDPISGHVSLFWYQQALGQGPEFLTYFQNEAQLDKSGLPSDRFFAERPEGSVSTLKIQRTQQEDSAVYLCASSSGPEPYEQYFGPGTRLTVT.

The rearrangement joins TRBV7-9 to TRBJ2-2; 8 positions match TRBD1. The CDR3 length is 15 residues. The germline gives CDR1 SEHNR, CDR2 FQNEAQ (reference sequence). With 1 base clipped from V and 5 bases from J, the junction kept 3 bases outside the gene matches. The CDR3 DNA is TGTGCCAGCAGCTTAGGACAGGGGTCTACCGGGGAGCTGTTTTTT. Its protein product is CASSLGQGSTGELFF.